One and the same sample provided the 12 T cell receptor beta chains below, sequenced in a study of blood T cell repertoires in COVID-19. Using immunoSEQ multiplex PCR, the repertoire was profiled, and TCRdb retains in-frame clones only, with some absent. Among about 200,000 clones listed, around 82% were seen once. Sample: peripheral blood. Receptors were obtained from a woman in her thirties or forties with active or convalescent COVID-19.

The V and J genes are TRBV4-3 and TRBJ1-1; maybe TRBD1 (5 bases). The germline V and J ends were trimmed by 0 bases and 5 bases, with 16 bases remaining between them. The CDR3 totals 16 residues. Germline V gives CDR1 LGHNA, CDR2 YSLEER. The CDR3 DNA sequence: TGCGCCAGCAGCCAAGAAGGCGGAGGGGCTTGGACTGAAGCTTTCTTT. It is translated as CASSQEGGGAWTEAFF.

The chain combines TRBV7-2 with TRBJ2-5, with 12 bases aligning to TRBD2. After removal of 0 bases from V and 7 bases from J, the junction contained 6 bases not matched to a gene. Germline CDR1 is SGHTA and CDR2 is FQGNSA. CDR3 length: 16 residues. The CDR3 reads CASSLAGLAGRRTQYF. CDR3 DNA: TGTGCCAGCAGCTTAGCGGGACTAGCGGGCCGAAGGACCCAGTACTTC.

The chain couples TRBV28 to TRBJ1-1, with D possibly TRBD1 on 5 matching bases. Germline values: CDR1 MDHEN, CDR2 SYDVKM. Trimming shortened V by 3 bases and J by 6 bases, and 11 bases separated the two germline ends. CDR3 length equals 13 residues. Written as DNA, the CDR3 is TGTGCCAGCAGTTTGGGGCTTTGGGCTGAAGCTTTCTTT. It yields the protein CASSLGLWAEAFF.

The chain joins TRBV4-2 to TRBJ2-6; TRBD1 is a possible D gene (5 bases). V was pared by 4 bases and J by 4 bases, with 17 bases between. The germline V gene has CDR1 LGHNA and CDR2 YNFKEQ. CDR3 size: 17 residues. The CDR3 region has the DNA TGTGCCAGCAGCCCTACCGTTCAAGGGGCCGGGGCCAACGTCCTGACTTTC. It is translated as CASSPTVQGAGANVLTF.

The chain uses TRBV7-2 and TRBJ1-2, with D maybe TRBD1 (5 bases). The length of the CDR3 is 14 residues. Deletions cut 5 bases from V and 6 bases from J, with 16 bases between. Germline V gene sequence: CDR1 SGHTA, CDR2 FQGNSA. The CDR3 nucleotides read TGTGCCAGCAGCCCCAGTGTGGGGCCGGATGGCTACACCTTC. Protein: CASSPSVGPDGYTF.

This clone has only a few counts. The V gene is TRBV6-5, the J gene TRBJ2-5; 11 bases agree with TRBD2. CDR1 and CDR2 from the germline V gene are MNHEY and SVGAGI. The CDR3 sequence is 16 residues long. After removal of 3 bases from V and 1 base from J, the junction contained 4 bases not matched to a gene. The CDR3 loop reads CASSYSGTSGQETQYF. The CDR3 DNA reads TGTGCCAGCAGTTATTCTGGGACTAGCGGCCAAGAGACCCAGTACTTC.

This clone is a singleton in its sample. The rearrangement links TRBV7-3 to TRBJ1-1; 8 bases match TRBD1. From germline, CDR1 is SGHTA and CDR2 FQGTGA. Trimming took 5 bases from V and 6 from J; bases not matched to a gene: 11. The CDR3 is 15 amino acids. In DNA form, the CDR3 reads TGTGCCAGCAGCGCACTACCGGGACAGGAGCCTGAAGCTTTCTTT. As protein: CASSALPGQEPEAFF.

The CDR3 protein is CASSPSLGQGNTQYF. The CDR3 nucleotides read TGTGCCAGCAGCCCGTCACTGGGCCAGGGCAATACGCAGTATTTT. V and J are TRBV14 and TRBJ2-3; D possibly corresponds to TRBD1 (5 bases). This CDR3 region has 15 residues. CDR1 and CDR2 from the germline V gene are SGHDN and FVKESK. Deletions cut 4 bases from V and 7 bases from J, with 18 bases between.

The rearrangement joins TRBV30 to TRBJ1-1, with 7 bases that match TRBD1. The length of the CDR3 is 13 residues. Trimming cost V 7 bases and J 2 bases; bases outside gene matches: 7. Germline V gene lookup returns CDR1 GTSNPN and CDR2 SVGIG (reference sequence). CDR3 in amino acids: CAYNRGGNTEAFF. For the CDR3, the DNA is TGTGCCTACAACAGGGGAGGTAACACTGAAGCTTTCTTT. Complete variable domain (other parts from reference TRBV30 and TRBJ1-1): SQTIHQWPATLVQPVGSPLSLECTVEGTSNPNLYWYRQAAGRGLQLLFYSVGIGQISSEVPQNLSASRPQDRQFILSSKKLLLSDSGFYLCAYNRGGNTEAFFGQGTRLTVV.

The rearrangement links TRBV6-2 or TRBV6-3 to TRBJ1-5; TRBD1 aligns across 7 bases. The CDR3 has 17 amino acids. In germline, CDR1 is MNHEY, CDR2 SVGEGT. V gave up 6 bases and J gave up 1 base; unmatched junction bases: 12. CDR3 DNA sequence: TGTGCCAGCAGCCCCGTTTGGACAGGAGGAAGCAATCAGCCCCAGCATTTT. Protein sequence: CASSPVWTGGSNQPQHF.

The chain recombines TRBV2 with TRBJ2-5, with D possibly being TRBD1 (6 bases). CDR3 size: 15 residues. V shed 5 bases and J shed 5 bases, with 18 bases lying between them. CDR1 and CDR2 (germline): SNHLY, FYNNEI. CDR3 DNA sequence: TGTGCCAGCAGTTTGGGGGCCCCAATGGCGGAGACCCAGTACTTC. This sequence encodes CASSLGAPMAETQYF.

This clone was detected once. J is TRBJ1-1 and V is TRBV10-2, with D hard to call. With 6 bases removed from V and 10 bases from J, the gap between germline ends came to 21 bases. The CDR3 length is 14 residues. In germline, CDR1 is WSHSY, CDR2 SAAADI. CDR3 nucleotide sequence: TGCGCCAGCAGCTACCTGGTGGGCGCGTATGCAGCTTTCTTT. Protein sequence: CASSYLVGAYAAFF.